A selection of T cell receptor beta chains follows, all from one sample in a study of T cell repertoires in cytomegalovirus infection. A single record per CDR3 protein comes from TCRdb applying MiXCR to the reads. The data hold 310,000 or so distinct CDR3 sequences, with around 10% observed a single time. Sequencing was performed on PBMCs. The receptors come from a human donor in good health (CMV status not recorded). Some clones in this sample may be carry-over from other donors' samples. Each CDR3 is given with its conserved first and last residue. Each record gives: V gene, clone size, J gene, CDR3 protein. Part of the rows lack a size; the others show once, few, many or a class for expanded clones.

>TRBV5-5|few|TRBJ2-7
CASSLGTLSYEQYF
>TRBV6-5|many|TRBJ1-1
CASNPASLNTEAFF
>TRBV5-1|few|TRBJ2-3
CASSLRGGETDTQYF
>TRBV10-3|many|TRBJ2-7
CAISDGFGGLTYEQYF
>TRBV6-6|.|TRBJ2-7
CASSYSKFVQYF
>TRBV9|few|TRBJ2-5
CASSVGWGDQETQYF
>TRBV20-1|many|TRBJ1-2
CSAAGTGGARYYGYTF
>TRBV2|many|TRBJ1-2
CASYQPDYGYTF
>TRBV6-1|many|TRBJ2-1
CASSAQESSYNEQFF
>TRBV7-3|many|TRBJ2-3
CASSRDLDTQYF
>TRBV7-2|many|TRBJ1-5
CASSLDEGVEPQHF
>TRBV10-3|.|TRBJ2-1
CAISFSGTNNEQFF
>TRBV20-1|many|TRBJ2-5
CSAKRQGVWETQYF
>TRBV20-1|few|TRBJ2-5
CSAPTPARTKETQYF